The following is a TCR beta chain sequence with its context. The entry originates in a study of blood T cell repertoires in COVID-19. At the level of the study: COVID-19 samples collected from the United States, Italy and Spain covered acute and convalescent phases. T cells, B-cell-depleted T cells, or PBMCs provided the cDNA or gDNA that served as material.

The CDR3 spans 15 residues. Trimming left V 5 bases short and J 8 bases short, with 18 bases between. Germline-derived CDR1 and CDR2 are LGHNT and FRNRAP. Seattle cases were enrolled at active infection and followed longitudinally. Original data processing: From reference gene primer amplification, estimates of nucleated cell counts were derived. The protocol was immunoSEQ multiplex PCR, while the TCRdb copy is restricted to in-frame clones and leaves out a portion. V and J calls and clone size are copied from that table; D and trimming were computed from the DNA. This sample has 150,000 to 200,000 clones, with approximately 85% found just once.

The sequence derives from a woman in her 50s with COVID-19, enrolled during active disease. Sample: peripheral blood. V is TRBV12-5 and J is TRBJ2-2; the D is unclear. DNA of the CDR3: TGTGCTAGTGGTCCCGTGTTCGGTGTCCTTGGGGAGCTGTTTTTT. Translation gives CASGPVFGVLGELFF. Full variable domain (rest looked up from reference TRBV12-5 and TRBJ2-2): DARVTQTPRHKVTEMGQEVTMRCQPILGHNTVFWYRQTMMQGLELLAYFRNRAPLDDSGMPKDRFSAEMPDATLATLKIQPSEPRDSAVYFCASGPVFGVLGELFFGEGSRLTVL.